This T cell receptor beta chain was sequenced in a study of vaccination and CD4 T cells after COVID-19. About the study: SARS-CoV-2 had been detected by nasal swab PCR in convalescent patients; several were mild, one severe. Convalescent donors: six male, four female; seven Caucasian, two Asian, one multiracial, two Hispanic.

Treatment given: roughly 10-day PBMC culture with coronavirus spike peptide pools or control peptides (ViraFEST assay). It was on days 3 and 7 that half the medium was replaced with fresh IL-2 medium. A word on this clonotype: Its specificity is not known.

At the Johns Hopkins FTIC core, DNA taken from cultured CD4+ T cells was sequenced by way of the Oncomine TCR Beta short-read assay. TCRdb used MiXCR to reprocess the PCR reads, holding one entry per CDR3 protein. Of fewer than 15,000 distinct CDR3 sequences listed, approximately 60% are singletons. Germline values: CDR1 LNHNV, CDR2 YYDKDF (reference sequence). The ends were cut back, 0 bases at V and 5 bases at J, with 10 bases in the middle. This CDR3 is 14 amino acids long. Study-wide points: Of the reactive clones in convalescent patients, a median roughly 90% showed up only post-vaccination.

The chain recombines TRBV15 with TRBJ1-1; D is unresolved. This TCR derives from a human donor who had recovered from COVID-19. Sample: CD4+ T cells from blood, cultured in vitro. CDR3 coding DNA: TGTGCCACCAGCAGAGACAAGGTTGGGACTGAAGCTTTCTTT. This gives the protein CATSRDKVGTEAFF.